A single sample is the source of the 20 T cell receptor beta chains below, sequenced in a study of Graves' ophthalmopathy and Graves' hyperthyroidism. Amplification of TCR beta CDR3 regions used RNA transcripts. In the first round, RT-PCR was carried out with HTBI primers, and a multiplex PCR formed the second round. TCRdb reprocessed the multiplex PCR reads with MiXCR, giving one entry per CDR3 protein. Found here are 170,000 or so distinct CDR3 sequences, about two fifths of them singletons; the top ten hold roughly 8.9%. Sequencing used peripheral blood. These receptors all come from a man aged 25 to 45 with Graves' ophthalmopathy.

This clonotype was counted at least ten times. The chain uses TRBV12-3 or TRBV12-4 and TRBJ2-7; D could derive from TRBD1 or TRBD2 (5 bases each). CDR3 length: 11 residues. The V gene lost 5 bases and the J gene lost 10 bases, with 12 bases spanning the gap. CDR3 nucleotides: TGTGCCAGCAGTCCCGGGACCAGTCAGTACTTC. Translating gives CASSPGTSQYF.

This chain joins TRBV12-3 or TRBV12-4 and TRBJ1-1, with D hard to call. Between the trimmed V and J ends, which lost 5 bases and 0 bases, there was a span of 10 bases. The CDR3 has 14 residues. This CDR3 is CASSNTELNTEAFF. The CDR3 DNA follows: TGTGCCAGCAGTAACACGGAACTGAACACTGAAGCTTTCTTT.

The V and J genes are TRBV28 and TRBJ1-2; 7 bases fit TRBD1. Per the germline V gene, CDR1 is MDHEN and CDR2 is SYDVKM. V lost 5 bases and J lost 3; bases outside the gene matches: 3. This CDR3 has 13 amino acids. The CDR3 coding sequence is TGTGCCAGCAGTGAGGGACAGCACTATGGCTACACCTTC. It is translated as CASSEGQHYGYTF.

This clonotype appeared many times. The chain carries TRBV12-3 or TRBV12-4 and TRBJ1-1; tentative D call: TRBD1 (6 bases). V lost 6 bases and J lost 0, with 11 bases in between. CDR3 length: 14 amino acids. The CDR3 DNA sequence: TGTGCCAGCAGGAGGGGGGTTATGAACACTGAAGCTTTCTTT. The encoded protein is CASRRGVMNTEAFF.

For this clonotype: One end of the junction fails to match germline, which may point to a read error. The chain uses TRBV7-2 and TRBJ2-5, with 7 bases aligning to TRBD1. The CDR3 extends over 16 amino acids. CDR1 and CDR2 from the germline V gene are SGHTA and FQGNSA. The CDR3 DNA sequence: TGTGCCAGCAGTTTAGTCACGAAGACAGGGACAGAGACCCAGTACTTC. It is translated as CASSLVTKTGTETQYF.

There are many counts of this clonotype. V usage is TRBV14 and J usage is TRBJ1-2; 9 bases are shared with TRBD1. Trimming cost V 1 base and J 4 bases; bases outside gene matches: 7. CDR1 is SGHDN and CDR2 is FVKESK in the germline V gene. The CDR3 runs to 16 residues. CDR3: CASSQGRDRVGYGYTF. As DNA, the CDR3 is TGTGCCAGCAGCCAAGGCCGGGACAGGGTCGGCTATGGCTACACCTTC.

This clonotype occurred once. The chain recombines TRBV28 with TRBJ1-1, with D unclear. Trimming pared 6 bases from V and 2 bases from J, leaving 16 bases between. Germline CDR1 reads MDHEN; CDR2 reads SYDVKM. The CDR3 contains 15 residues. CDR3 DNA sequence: TGTGCCAGCAGGATGGGCGGCACTTTAAACACTGAAGCTTTCTTT. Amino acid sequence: CASRMGGTLNTEAFF.

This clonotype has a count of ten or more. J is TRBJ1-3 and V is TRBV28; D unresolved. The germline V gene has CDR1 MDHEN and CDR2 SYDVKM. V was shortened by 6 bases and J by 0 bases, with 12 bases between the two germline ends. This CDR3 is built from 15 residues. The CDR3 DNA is TGTGCCAGCAGCCCGTTGGGAGTCTCTGGAAACACCATATATTTT. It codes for CASSPLGVSGNTIYF.

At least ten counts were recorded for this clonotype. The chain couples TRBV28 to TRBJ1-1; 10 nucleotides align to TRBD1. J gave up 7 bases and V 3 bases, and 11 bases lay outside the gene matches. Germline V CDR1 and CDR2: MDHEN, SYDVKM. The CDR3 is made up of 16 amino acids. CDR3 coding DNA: TGTGCCAGCAGTTTTTTCCGGACAGGGGGGCGAAGTGAAGCTTTCTTT. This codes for CASSFFRTGGRSEAFF.

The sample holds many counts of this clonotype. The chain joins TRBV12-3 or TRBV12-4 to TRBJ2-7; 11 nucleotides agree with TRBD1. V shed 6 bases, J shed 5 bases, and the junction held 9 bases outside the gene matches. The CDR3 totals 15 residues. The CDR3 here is CASSSPGTGGDEQYF. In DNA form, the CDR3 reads TGTGCCAGCAGCTCCCCCGGGACAGGGGGTGACGAGCAGTACTTC.

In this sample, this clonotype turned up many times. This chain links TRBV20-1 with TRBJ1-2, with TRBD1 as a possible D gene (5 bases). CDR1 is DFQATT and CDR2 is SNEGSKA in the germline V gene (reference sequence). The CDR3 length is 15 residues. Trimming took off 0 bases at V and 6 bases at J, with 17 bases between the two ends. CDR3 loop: CSARDTRAGRNGYTF. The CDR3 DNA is TGCAGTGCTAGAGATACAAGGGCAGGGAGGAATGGCTACACCTTC.

The CDR3 sequence is CASSPWGYGYTF. The CDR3 region has the DNA TGTGCCAGCAGTCCGTGGGGCTATGGCTACACCTTC. The chain employs TRBV27 and TRBJ1-2; D gene ambiguous. The length of the CDR3 is 12 residues. Germline CDR1 and CDR2: MNHEY and SMNVEV (reference sequence). The V end was cut by 5 bases, the J end by 4 bases, with 8 bases between.

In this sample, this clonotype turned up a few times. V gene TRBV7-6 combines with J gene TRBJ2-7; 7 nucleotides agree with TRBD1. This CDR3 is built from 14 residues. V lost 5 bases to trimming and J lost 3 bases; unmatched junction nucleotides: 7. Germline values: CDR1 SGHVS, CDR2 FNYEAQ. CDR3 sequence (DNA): TGTGCCAGCAGCGGATGGGACAGAGACTACGAGCAGTACTTC. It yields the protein CASSGWDRDYEQYF. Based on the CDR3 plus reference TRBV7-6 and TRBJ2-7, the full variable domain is GAGVSQSPRYKVTKRGQDVALRCDPISGHVSLYWYRQALGQGPEFLTYFNYEAQQDKSGLPNDRFSAERPEGSISTLTIQRTEQRDSAMYRCASSGWDRDYEQYFGPGTRLTVT.

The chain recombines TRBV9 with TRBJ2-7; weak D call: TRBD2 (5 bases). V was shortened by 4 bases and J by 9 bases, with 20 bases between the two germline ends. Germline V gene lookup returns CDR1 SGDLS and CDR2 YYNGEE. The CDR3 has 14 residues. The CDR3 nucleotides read TGTGCCAGCAGCCGGAAATCCTCCGACTATCGGCAGTACTTC. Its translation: CASSRKSSDYRQYF.

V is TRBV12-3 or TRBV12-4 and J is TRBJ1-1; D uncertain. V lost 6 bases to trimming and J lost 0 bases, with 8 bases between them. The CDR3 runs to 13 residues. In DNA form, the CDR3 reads TGTGCCAGCAGGTCCATCTTGAACACTGAAGCTTTCTTT. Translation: CASRSILNTEAFF.

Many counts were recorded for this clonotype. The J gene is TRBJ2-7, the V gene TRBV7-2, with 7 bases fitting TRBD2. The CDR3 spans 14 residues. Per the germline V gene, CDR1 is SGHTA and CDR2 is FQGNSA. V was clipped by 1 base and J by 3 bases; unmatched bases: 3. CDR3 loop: CASSLEPGGYEQYF. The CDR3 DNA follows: TGTGCCAGCAGCTTAGAACCGGGAGGCTACGAGCAGTACTTC. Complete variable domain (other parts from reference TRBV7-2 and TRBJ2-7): GAGVSQSPSNKVTEKGKDVELRCDPISGHTALYWYRQSLGQGLEFLIYFQGNSAPDKSGLPSDRFSAERTGGSVSTLTIQRTQQEDSAVYLCASSLEPGGYEQYFGPGTRLTVT.

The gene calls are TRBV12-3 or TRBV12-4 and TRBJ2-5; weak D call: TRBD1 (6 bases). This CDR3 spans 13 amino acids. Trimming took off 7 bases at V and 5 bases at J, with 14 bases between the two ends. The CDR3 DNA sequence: TGTGCCAGCACCCCTTCTAGGGGGGAGACCCAGTACTTC. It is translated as CASTPSRGETQYF.

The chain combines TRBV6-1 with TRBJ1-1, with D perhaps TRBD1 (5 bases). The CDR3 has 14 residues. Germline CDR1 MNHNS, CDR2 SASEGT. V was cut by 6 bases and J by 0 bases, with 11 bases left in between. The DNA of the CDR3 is TGTGCCAGCAGAACGGGGCAGTTGAACACTGAAGCTTTCTTT. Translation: CASRTGQLNTEAFF.

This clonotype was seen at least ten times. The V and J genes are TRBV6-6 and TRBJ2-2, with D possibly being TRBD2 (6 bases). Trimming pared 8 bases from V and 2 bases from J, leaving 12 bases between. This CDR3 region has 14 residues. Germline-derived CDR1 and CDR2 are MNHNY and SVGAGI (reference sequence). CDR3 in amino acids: CASYGGDNTGELFF. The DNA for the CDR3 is TGTGCCAGCTACGGAGGGGACAACACCGGGGAGCTGTTTTTT.

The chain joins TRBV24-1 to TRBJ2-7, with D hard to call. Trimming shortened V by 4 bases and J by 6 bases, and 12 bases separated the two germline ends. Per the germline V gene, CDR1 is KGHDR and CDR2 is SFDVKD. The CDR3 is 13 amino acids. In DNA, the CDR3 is TGTGCCACCAGTGACTCCACGCCTGGCGAGCAGTACTTC. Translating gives CATSDSTPGEQYF.